These 26 T cell receptor beta chains were all obtained from the same sample, sequenced in a study of human T cells and chemical hapten exposure. TCRdb processed the 5' RACE reads anew with MiXCR; each CDR3 protein has one entry. This table holds under 85,000 distinct CDR3 sequences, about 8.4% found once. Unfractionated whole blood yielded total RNA. These receptors all stem from a male donor in good health.

The chain employs TRBV5-6 and TRBJ2-4, with 7 bases lining up with TRBD1. Per germline, CDR1 SGHDT and CDR2 YYEEEE. V was clipped by 4 bases and J by 0 bases; unmatched bases: 7. The CDR3 runs 16 residues. CDR3 sequence: CASSGTGESAKNIQYF. In DNA form, the CDR3 reads TGTGCCAGCAGCGGTACAGGGGAGTCAGCCAAAAACATTCAGTACTTC.

This clonotype was seen ten or more times. V and J are TRBV27 and TRBJ1-1, with 7 bases identical to TRBD1. The V and J ends lost 6 bases and 4 bases, in that order; junction bases with no gene match: 11. The CDR3 has 15 amino acids. From germline, CDR1 is MNHEY and CDR2 SMNVEV (reference sequence). The CDR3 DNA is TGTGCCAGCAGCCGCGACAGGGAATTATCCACTGAAGCTTTCTTT. It translates to CASSRDRELSTEAFF.

The genes are TRBV25-1 and TRBJ1-5; 7 bases fit TRBD1. The CDR3 totals 16 residues. The ends lost 4 bases at V and 5 bases at J; junction bases unmatched: 11. Germline V gene data show CDR1 as MGHDK and CDR2 as SYGVNS. In DNA, the CDR3 is TGTGCCAGCAGTGTTCACAGGGGAAGTATGGATCAGCCCCAGCATTTT. Protein product: CASSVHRGSMDQPQHF.

About this clonotype: A much bigger clone sits one base away, suggesting this may be a read error. This chain joins TRBV5-5 and TRBJ1-2; no clear D. The germline CDR1 and CDR2 sequences are SGHKS and YYEKEE (reference sequence). V dropped 0 bases and J dropped 4 bases, with 16 bases sitting between them. CDR3 length equals 16 residues. CDR3 coding DNA: TGTGCCAGCAGCTTGGGAGGTCTCGGCCCTATCTATGGCTACACCTTC. Its translation is CASSLGGLGPIYGYTF.

In its sample, this clonotype was seen many times. This rearrangement joins TRBV9 to TRBJ2-1, with 10 bases fitting TRBD2. With 0 bases clipped from V and 7 bases from J, the junction kept 7 bases outside the gene matches. The germline gives CDR1 SGDLS, CDR2 YYNGEE. The CDR3 has 16 amino acids. The CDR3 DNA reads as TGTGCCAGCAGCGTAGCCCTAGCGGGAGCTAAGAATGAGCAGTTCTTC. This gives the protein CASSVALAGAKNEQFF.

There are a few counts of this clonotype. The J gene is TRBJ2-2, the V gene TRBV14, with D hard to call. The CDR3 loop spans 16 amino acids. Per the germline V gene, CDR1 is SGHDN and CDR2 is FVKESK. V dropped 0 bases and J dropped 5 bases, with 13 bases sitting between them. The CDR3 DNA reads as TGTGCCAGCAGCCAAGAGCTCCCCGGAGTAACCGGGGAGCTGTTTTTT. Translating gives CASSQELPGVTGELFF.

This clonotype was found a few times. CDR3: CASSQDSPEQFF. CDR3 nucleotide sequence: TGCGCCAGCAGCCAAGATTCTCCGGAGCAGTTCTTC. V is TRBV4-1 and J is TRBJ2-1; D call uncertain. The V gene's germline CDR1 is MGHRA and CDR2 YSYEKL. This CDR3 is 12 amino acids long. The germline V and J ends were trimmed by 0 bases and 10 bases, with 7 bases remaining between them.

This clonotype was seen more than once but under ten times. This chain connects TRBV4-2 to TRBJ2-1; 8 nucleotides match TRBD1. After removal of 2 bases from V and 2 bases from J, the junction contained 8 bases not matched to a gene. The CDR3 runs to 17 residues. CDR1 and CDR2 from the germline V gene are LGHNA and YNFKEQ. CDR3 loop: CASSQPPGQAAYNEQFF. The CDR3 region has the DNA TGTGCCAGCAGCCAACCCCCGGGACAGGCGGCCTACAATGAGCAGTTCTTC.

This clonotype was counted at least ten times. DNA for the CDR3: TGTGCCAGCAGCCAAGAATCGGACTACGAGCAGTACTTC. It yields the protein CASSQESDYEQYF. This chain joins TRBV14 and TRBJ2-7; D is ambiguous. The CDR3 is made up of 13 amino acids. Germline CDR1 is SGHDN and CDR2 is FVKESK. V dropped 0 bases and J dropped 3 bases, with 6 bases sitting between them.

This clonotype was observed at least ten times. The chain employs TRBV6-5 and TRBJ1-3; D gene ambiguous. The V and J ends lost 0 bases and 8 bases respectively, with 14 bases between them. CDR3 length: 15 residues. In germline, CDR1 is MNHEY, CDR2 SVGAGI. CDR3 residues: CASSYSSPVWDTIYF. CDR3 bases: TGTGCCAGCAGTTACTCGTCTCCGGTATGGGACACCATATATTTT.

Worth noting for this clonotype: With a much larger clone just one base away, this may be a read error. The conserved phenylalanine or tryptophan normally closing the CDR3 is absent here, so this likely arose from a read error. V usage is TRBV20-1 and J usage is TRBJ1-4, with D possibly matching TRBD1 (5 bases). Germline-derived CDR1 and CDR2 are DFQATT and SNEGSKA (reference sequence). Trimming removed 6 bases from V and 6 bases from J, with 11 bases in between. The CDR3 is made up of 12 amino acids. The CDR3 DNA reads TGCAGTGCGCTCGGGACGGATGAAAAACTGTTTTCT. Protein sequence: CSALGTDEKLFS.

This clonotype was detected only a few times. The rearrangement uses TRBV13 and TRBJ2-7, with 11 bases lining up with TRBD2. With V trimmed by 3 bases and J by 4 bases, 5 bases remained unmatched. This CDR3 is 15 amino acids long. The germline gives CDR1 PRHDT, CDR2 FYEKMQ (reference sequence). CDR3 sequence (DNA): TGTGCCAGCAGCTTGCAACTAGCGGGAGTTTACGAGCAGTACTTC. Its protein is CASSLQLAGVYEQYF.

V gene TRBV24-1 combines with J gene TRBJ2-2, with D maybe TRBD1 (6 bases). The V end was cut by 3 bases, the J end by 6 bases, with 10 bases between. The CDR3 covers 14 residues. Looked up from germline, CDR1 is KGHDR and CDR2 is SFDVKD. The CDR3 DNA reads as TGTGCCACCAGTGATCCTCAGGGGTCCGGGGAGCTGTTTTTT. Amino acids: CATSDPQGSGELFF.

This clonotype was observed many times. V and J are TRBV29-1 and TRBJ2-5, with 9 nucleotides matching TRBD1. Losses at the gene ends were 3 bases for V and 5 bases for J; bases not matched to a gene: 4. CDR3 length: 13 amino acids. Per germline, CDR1 SQVTM and CDR2 ANQGSEA. The CDR3 region is CSVEGTGSETQYF. CDR3 sequence (DNA): TGCAGCGTTGAGGGGACAGGGAGCGAGACCCAGTACTTC. Together with reference TRBV29-1 and TRBJ2-5, the CDR3 gives the full variable domain: SAVISQKPSRDICQRGTSLTIQCQVDSQVTMMFWYRQQPGQSLTLIATANQGSEATYESGFVIDKFPISRPNLTFSTLTVSNMSPEDSSIYLCSVEGTGSETQYFGPGTRLLVL.

The J gene is TRBJ2-1, the V gene TRBV9; 9 nucleotides match TRBD2. This CDR3 contains 14 residues. V dropped 4 bases and J dropped 3; count of bases not matched to a gene: 2. CDR1 is SGDLS, CDR2 YYNGEE, per germline. The CDR3 here is CASSWRGGYNEQFF. The CDR3 bases are TGTGCCAGCAGCTGGCGGGGGGGCTACAATGAGCAGTTCTTC.

This clonotype occurred a few times. The rearrangement uses TRBV12-5 and TRBJ1-3; no firm D call. The length of the CDR3 is 14 residues. Germline lookup yields CDR1 LGHNT and CDR2 FRNRAP. Trimming took off 2 bases at V and 9 bases at J, with 14 bases between the two ends. The CDR3 spells CASGLSTAVRTIYF. The CDR3 DNA reads TGTGCTAGTGGTTTGAGTACCGCGGTGCGCACCATATATTTT.

This sequence joins TRBV2 and TRBJ1-1; 8 positions agree with TRBD1. Germline CDR1 is SNHLY and CDR2 is FYNNEI. CDR3 length: 14 residues. V dropped 4 bases and J dropped 3; count of bases not matched to a gene: 4. The CDR3: CASSGGQVYTEAFF. CDR3 DNA: TGTGCCAGCAGTGGGGGACAGGTTTACACTGAAGCTTTCTTT.

This clonotype was recorded many times. The CDR3 DNA follows: TGTGCCTGGAGTGTAGGGAATGAGCAGTTCTTC. Protein: CAWSVGNEQFF. This chain links TRBV30 with TRBJ2-1; D not certain. The CDR3 is 11 amino acids. Trimming took 0 bases from V and 7 from J, leaving 4 bases between them. Looked up from germline, CDR1 is GTSNPN and CDR2 is SVGIG (reference sequence).

This clonotype was detected ten times or more. The genes are TRBV6-5 and TRBJ1-1; the match to TRBD1 covers 8 bases. CDR3 length equals 15 residues. Trimming at V came to 5 bases and at J to 3 bases, leaving 8 bases not matched to a gene. Germline CDR1 MNHEY, CDR2 SVGAGI. CDR3 DNA sequence: TGTGCCAGCAGTAGGACAGGGTTAGGGTACACTGAAGCTTTCTTT. Translation gives CASSRTGLGYTEAFF.

This clonotype was seen at least ten times. The V gene is TRBV7-2, the J gene TRBJ2-1, with 10 bases lining up with TRBD2. After removal of 5 bases from V and 4 bases from J, the junction contained 5 bases not matched to a gene. Germline CDR1 and CDR2: SGHTA and FQGNSA. The CDR3 is made up of 15 amino acids. The CDR3 region is CASSPGLADYNEQFF. The CDR3 region has the DNA TGTGCCAGCAGCCCAGGACTAGCGGATTACAATGAGCAGTTCTTC. The variable domain in full, completed from reference TRBV7-2 and TRBJ2-1, reads GAGVSQSPSNKVTEKGKDVELRCDPISGHTALYWYRQSLGQGLEFLIYFQGNSAPDKSGLPSDRFSAERTGGSVSTLTIQRTQQEDSAVYLCASSPGLADYNEQFFGPGTRLTVL.

A few counts support this clonotype. The chain carries TRBV29-1 and TRBJ1-1, with D unclear. Germline-derived CDR1 and CDR2 are SQVTM and ANQGSEA. V shed 1 base and J shed 3 bases, with 12 bases lying between them. The CDR3 is 14 residues long. CDR3 residues: CSVEGRRGDTEAFF. As DNA, the CDR3 is TGCAGCGTTGAAGGGCGGCGCGGGGACACTGAAGCTTTCTTT. The complete variable domain, with remaining parts taken from reference TRBV29-1 and TRBJ1-1, reads SAVISQKPSRDICQRGTSLTIQCQVDSQVTMMFWYRQQPGQSLTLIATANQGSEATYESGFVIDKFPISRPNLTFSTLTVSNMSPEDSSIYLCSVEGRRGDTEAFFGQGTRLTVV.

In this sample, this clonotype turned up many times. The rearrangement links TRBV27 to TRBJ2-7, with D unresolved. The CDR3 covers 14 residues. Trimming left V 0 bases short and J 1 base short, with 7 bases between. Germline CDR1 and CDR2: MNHEY and SMNVEV (reference sequence). The chain's CDR3 is CASSLSGTSYEQYF. The CDR3 DNA is TGTGCCAGCAGTTTATCGGGCACATCCTACGAGCAGTACTTC.

This clonotype has a count of ten or more. The rearrangement links TRBV7-2 to TRBJ1-1, with unresolved D. The CDR3 is 14 residues long. V was cut by 1 base and J by 5 bases, with 11 bases left in between. Germline loops: CDR1 SGHTA, CDR2 FQGNSA. The chain's CDR3 is CASSLDSHRTEAFF. Written as DNA, the CDR3 is TGTGCCAGCAGCTTAGACTCCCACCGGACTGAAGCTTTCTTT.

In the case of this clonotype: A much larger clone differs by one base, so this may be a read error. The chain uses TRBV4-3 and TRBJ2-7, with 9 bases fitting TRBD1. The CDR3 totals 15 residues. The V gene's germline CDR1 is LGHNA and CDR2 YSLEER. CDR3 coding DNA: TGCGTCAGCAGCCAAGAAACCGGGACAGGGAACGAGCAGTACTTC. Residues: CVSSQETGTGNEQYF.

Ten or more counts support this clonotype. V gene TRBV9 combines with J gene TRBJ2-3; D perhaps matches TRBD2 (5 bases). This CDR3 has 16 amino acids. V lost 0 bases to trimming and J lost 2 bases, with 13 bases between them. Germline V gene lookup returns CDR1 SGDLS and CDR2 YYNGEE. CDR3 nucleotides: TGTGCCAGCAGCGTAGGTTCTAGCTGGGTCACAGATACGCAGTATTTT. Residues: CASSVGSSWVTDTQYF. Combining the CDR3 with reference TRBV9 and TRBJ2-3 gives the whole variable domain DSGVTQTPKHLITATGQRVTLRCSPRSGDLSVYWYQQSLDQGLQFLIQYYNGEERAKGNILERFSAQQFPDLHSELNLSSLELGDSALYFCASSVGSSWVTDTQYFGPGTRLTVL.

This clonotype occurred many times. J is TRBJ1-1 and V is TRBV29-1; D may be TRBD1 (5 bases). Germline V gene lookup returns CDR1 SQVTM and CDR2 ANQGSEA. This CDR3 contains 14 residues. Trimming stripped 0 bases from V and 0 bases from J, with 8 bases between. CDR3 in amino acids: CSVEDQGVNTEAFF. CDR3 in DNA: TGCAGCGTTGAAGATCAGGGAGTGAACACTGAAGCTTTCTTT.